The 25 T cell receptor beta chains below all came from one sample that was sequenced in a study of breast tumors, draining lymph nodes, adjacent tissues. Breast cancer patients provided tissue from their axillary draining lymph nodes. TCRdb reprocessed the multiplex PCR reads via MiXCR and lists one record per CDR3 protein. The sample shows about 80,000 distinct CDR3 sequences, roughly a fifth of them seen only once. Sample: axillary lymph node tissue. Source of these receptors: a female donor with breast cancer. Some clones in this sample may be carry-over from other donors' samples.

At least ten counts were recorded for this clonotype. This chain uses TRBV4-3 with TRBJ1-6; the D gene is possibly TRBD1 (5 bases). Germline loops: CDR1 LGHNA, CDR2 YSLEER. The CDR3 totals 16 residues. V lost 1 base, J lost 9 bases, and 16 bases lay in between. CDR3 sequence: CASSQVDRQGGSPLHF. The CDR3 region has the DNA TGCGCCAGCAGCCAAGTAGATAGGCAGGGCGGTTCACCCCTCCACTTT.

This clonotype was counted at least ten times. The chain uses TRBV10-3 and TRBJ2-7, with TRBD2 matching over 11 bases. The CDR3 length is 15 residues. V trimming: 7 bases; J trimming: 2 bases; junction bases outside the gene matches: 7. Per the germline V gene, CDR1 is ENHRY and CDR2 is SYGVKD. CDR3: CAINGGTSGTYEQYF. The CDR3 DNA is TGTGCCATCAATGGCGGGACTAGCGGAACCTACGAGCAGTACTTC.

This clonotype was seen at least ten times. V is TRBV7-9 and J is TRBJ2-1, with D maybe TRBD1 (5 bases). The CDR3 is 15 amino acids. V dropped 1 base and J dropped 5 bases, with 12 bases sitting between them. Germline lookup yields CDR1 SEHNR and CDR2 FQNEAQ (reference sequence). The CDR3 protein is CASSLGILGHNEQFF. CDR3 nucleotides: TGTGCCAGCAGCTTAGGGATACTGGGGCACAATGAGCAGTTCTTC.

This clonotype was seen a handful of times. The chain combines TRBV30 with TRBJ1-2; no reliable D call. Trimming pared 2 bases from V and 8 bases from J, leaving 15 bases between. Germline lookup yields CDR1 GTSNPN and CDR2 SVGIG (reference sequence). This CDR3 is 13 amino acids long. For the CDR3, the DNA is TGTGCCTGGAGTCTAACGGGTCTCGGAGGCTACACCTTC. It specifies CAWSLTGLGGYTF.

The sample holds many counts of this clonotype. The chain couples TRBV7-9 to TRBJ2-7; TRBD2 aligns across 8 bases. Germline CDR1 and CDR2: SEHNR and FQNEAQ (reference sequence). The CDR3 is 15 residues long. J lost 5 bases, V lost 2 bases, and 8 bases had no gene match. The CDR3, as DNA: TGTGCCAGCAGCTTAATGGGCGGGAGGATCCACGAGCAGTACTTC. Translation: CASSLMGGRIHEQYF.

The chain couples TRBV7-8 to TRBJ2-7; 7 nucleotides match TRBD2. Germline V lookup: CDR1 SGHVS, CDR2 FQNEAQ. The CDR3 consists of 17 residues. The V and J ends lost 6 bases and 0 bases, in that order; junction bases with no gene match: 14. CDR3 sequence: CASSIASASGLSYEQYF. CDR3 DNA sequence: TGTGCCAGCAGTATAGCGTCGGCTAGCGGACTCTCCTACGAGCAGTACTTC.

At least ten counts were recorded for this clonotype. The CDR3, as DNA: TGCAGTGCGACACCCGGGAGCTCTGGGGCCAACGTCCTGACTTTC. The encoded protein is CSATPGSSGANVLTF. V gene TRBV20-1 combines with J gene TRBJ2-6; weak D call: TRBD2 (6 bases). The V gene lost 6 bases and the J gene lost 0 bases, with 12 bases spanning the gap. CDR1 is DFQATT, CDR2 SNEGSKA, per germline (reference sequence). The CDR3 contains 15 residues.

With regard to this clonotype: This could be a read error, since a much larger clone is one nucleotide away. This CDR3 reads CASSLLGRLTNYGYTF. Here the CDR3 DNA reads TGTGCCAGCAGCTTACTAGGACGGCTCACTAACTATGGCTACACCTTC. The J gene is TRBJ1-2, the V gene TRBV5-6, with D uncertain. From germline, CDR1 is SGHDT and CDR2 YYEEEE. V shed 2 bases and J shed 0 bases, with 14 bases lying between them. The length of the CDR3 is 16 residues.

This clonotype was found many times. The CDR3 sequence: CASKQGRGGYTF. Written as DNA, the CDR3 is TGTGCCAGCAAGCAGGGAAGAGGTGGCTACACCTTC. This rearrangement joins TRBV6-2 or TRBV6-3 to TRBJ1-2; weak D call: TRBD1 (5 bases). The V end lost 7 bases, the J end lost 7 bases, and 13 bases lay between the germline ends. Germline-derived CDR1 and CDR2 are MNHEY and SVGEGT. The CDR3 covers 12 residues.

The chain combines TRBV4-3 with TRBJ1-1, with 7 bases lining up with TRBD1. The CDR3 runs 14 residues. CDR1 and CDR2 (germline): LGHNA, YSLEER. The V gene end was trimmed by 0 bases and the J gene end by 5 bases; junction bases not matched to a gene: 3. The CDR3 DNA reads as TGCGCCAGCAGCCAAGATGCAGGGGGAACTGAAGCTTTCTTT. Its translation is CASSQDAGGTEAFF.

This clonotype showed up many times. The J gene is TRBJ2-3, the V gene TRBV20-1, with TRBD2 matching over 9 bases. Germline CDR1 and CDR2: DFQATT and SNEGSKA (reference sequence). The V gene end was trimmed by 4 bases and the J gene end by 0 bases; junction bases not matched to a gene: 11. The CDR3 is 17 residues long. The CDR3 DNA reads TGCAGTGCTACCGATCCCCTAGCGGGACCTAGCACAGATACGCAGTATTTT. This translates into CSATDPLAGPSTDTQYF.

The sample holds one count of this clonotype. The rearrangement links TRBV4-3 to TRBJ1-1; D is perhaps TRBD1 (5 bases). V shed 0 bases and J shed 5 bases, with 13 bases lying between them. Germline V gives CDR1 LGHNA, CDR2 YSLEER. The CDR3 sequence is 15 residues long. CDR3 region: CASSQDGHWGTEAFF. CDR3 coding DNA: TGCGCCAGCAGCCAAGATGGACATTGGGGGACTGAAGCTTTCTTT.

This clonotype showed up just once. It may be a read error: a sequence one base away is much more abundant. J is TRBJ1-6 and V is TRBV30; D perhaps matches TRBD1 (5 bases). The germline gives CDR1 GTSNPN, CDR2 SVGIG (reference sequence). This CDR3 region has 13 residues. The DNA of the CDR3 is TGTGCCTGGAGTAGGGCAGGGCCATCACCCTTCCACTTT. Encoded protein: CAWSRAGPSPFHF.

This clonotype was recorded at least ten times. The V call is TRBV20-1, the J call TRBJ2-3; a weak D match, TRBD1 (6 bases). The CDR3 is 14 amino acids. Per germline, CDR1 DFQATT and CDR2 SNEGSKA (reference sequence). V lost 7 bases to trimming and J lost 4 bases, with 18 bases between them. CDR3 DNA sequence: TGCAGTGGCAAGACAGGCCAGAAGGCAGATACGCAGTATTTT. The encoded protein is CSGKTGQKADTQYF.

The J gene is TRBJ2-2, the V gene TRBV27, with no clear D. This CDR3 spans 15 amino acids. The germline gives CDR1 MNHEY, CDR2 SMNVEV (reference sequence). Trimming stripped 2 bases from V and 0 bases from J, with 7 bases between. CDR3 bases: TGTGCCAGCAGTTTAGAACACCCGAACACCGGGGAGCTGTTTTTT. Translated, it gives CASSLEHPNTGELFF.

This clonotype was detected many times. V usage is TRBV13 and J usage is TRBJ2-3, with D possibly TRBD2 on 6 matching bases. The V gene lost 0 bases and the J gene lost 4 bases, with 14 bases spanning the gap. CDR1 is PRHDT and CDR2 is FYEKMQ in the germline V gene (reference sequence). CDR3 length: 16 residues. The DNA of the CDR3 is TGTGCCAGCAGCTTAGGCCGGCGGAGGGTCCCAGATACGCAGTATTTT. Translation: CASSLGRRRVPDTQYF. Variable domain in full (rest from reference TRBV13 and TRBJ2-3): AAGVIQSPRHLIKEKRETATLKCYPIPRHDTVYWYQQGPGQDPQFLISFYEKMQSDKGSIPDRFSAQQFSDYHSELNMSSLELGDSALYFCASSLGRRRVPDTQYFGPGTRLTVL.

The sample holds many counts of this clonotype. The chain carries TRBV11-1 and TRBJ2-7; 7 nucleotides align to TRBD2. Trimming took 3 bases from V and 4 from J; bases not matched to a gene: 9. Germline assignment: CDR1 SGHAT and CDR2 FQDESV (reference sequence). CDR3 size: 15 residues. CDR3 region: CASSFAPGGMYEQYF. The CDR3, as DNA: TGTGCCAGCAGCTTCGCCCCGGGAGGTATGTACGAGCAGTACTTC. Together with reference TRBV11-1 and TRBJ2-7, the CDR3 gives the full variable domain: EAEVAQSPRYKITEKSQAVAFWCDPISGHATLYWYRQILGQGPELLVQFQDESVVDDSQLPKDRFSAERLKGVDSTLKIQPAELGDSAMYLCASSFAPGGMYEQYFGPGTRLTVT.

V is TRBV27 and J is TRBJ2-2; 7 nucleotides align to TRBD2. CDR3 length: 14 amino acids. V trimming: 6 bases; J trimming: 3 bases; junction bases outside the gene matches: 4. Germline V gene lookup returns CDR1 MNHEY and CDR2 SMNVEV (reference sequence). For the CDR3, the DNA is TGTGCCAGCAGGCGGGAGTACGACACCGGGGAGCTGTTTTTT. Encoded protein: CASRREYDTGELFF.

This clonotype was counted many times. CDR3 loop: CSSIRSSYNEQFF. The CDR3 coding sequence is TGCAGCTCTATCAGGAGCTCCTACAATGAGCAGTTCTTC. The chain couples TRBV29-1 to TRBJ2-1; no clear D. From germline, CDR1 is SQVTM and CDR2 ANQGSEA. The length of the CDR3 is 13 residues. V lost 8 bases, J lost 0 bases, and 11 bases lay in between.

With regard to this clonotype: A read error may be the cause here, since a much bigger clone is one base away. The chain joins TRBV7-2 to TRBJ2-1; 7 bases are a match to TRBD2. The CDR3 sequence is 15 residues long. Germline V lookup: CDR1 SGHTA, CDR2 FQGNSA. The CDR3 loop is CAGSLGLGASIWQFF. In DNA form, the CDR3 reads TGTGCCGGCAGCTTAGGACTAGGGGCGTCGATTTGGCAGTTCTTC. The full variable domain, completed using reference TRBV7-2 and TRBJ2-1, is GAGVSQSPSNKVTEKGKDVELRCDPISGHTALYWYRQSLGQGLEFLIYFQGNSAPDKSGLPSDRFSAERTGGSVSTLTIQRTQQEDSAVYLCAGSLGLGASIWQFFGPGTRLTVL.

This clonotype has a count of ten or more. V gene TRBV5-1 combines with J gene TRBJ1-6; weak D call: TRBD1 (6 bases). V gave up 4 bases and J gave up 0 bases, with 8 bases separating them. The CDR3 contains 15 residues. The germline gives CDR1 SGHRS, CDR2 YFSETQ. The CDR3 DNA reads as TGCGCCAGCAGCGAGGGGGGCTCCTATAATTCACCCCTCCACTTT. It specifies CASSEGGSYNSPLHF.

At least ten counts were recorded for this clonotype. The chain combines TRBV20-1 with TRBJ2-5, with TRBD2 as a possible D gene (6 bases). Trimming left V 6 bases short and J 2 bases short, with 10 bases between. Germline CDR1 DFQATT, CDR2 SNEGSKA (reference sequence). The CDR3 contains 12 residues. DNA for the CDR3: TGCAGTGCACGGGACTTGCAAGAGACCCAGTACTTC. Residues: CSARDLQETQYF.

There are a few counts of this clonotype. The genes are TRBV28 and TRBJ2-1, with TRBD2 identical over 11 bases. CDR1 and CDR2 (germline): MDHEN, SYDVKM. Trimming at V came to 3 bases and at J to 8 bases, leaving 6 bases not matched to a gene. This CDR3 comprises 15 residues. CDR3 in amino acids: CASSFSTSGRDEQFF. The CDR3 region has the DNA TGTGCCAGCAGTTTTAGTACTAGCGGGAGAGATGAGCAGTTCTTC.

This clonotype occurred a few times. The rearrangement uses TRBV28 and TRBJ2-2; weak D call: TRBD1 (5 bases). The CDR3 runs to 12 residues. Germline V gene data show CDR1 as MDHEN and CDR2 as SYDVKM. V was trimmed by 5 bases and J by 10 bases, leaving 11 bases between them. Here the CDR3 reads CASSTTATELFF. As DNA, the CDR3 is TGTGCCAGCAGTACGACAGCGACGGAGCTGTTTTTT. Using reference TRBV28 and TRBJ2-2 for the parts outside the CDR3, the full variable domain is DVKVTQSSRYLVKRTGEKVFLECVQDMDHENMFWYRQDPGLGLRLIYFSYDVKMKEKGDIPEGYSVSREKKERFSLILESASTNQTSMYLCASSTTATELFFGEGSRLTVL.

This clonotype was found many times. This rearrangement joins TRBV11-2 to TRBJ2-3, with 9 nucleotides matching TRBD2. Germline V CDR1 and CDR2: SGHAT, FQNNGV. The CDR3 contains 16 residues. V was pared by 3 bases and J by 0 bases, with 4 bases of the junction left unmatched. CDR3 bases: TGTGCCAGCAGCTTCAGGCTAGCGGGGAGCACAGATACGCAGTATTTT. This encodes CASSFRLAGSTDTQYF.